The rows below give T cell receptor beta chains drawn from one sample of a study of blood T cell repertoires in COVID-19. Clones were sequenced by immunoSEQ multiplex PCR, and TCRdb holds only the in-frame ones, with some missing. The sample lists around 300,000 clones, 85% to 90% occurring once. Sample: PBMCs or T cells enriched from blood (not recorded which). Source of these receptors: a woman aged 55 to 70 in a cohort exposed to, infected with or recovered from COVID-19 (not recorded which). Both conserved end residues are part of each CDR3. Each record gives: D gene, V gene, J gene, CDR3 length, clone size, CDR3 DNA, CDR3 protein. The D gene is left open where the match is weak. A row's size may be missing; if present it is once, few, many or a size class.

>.|TRBV15|TRBJ2-2|14|.
TGTGCCACCAGCAGAGATTTCGGGGGCGGGGAGCTGTTTTTT
CATSRDFGGGELFF
>TRBD2|TRBV4-1|TRBJ2-1|17|.
TGCGCCAGCAGCCAAACAGCTTTAGCGGGAGGGAACAATGAGCAGTTCTTC
CASSQTALAGGNNEQFF
>.|TRBV11-2|TRBJ1-1|13|.
TGTGCCAGCAGCTTAGATTACTACACTGAAGCTTTCTTT
CASSLDYYTEAFF
>TRBD1|TRBV2|TRBJ1-2|14|.
TGTGCCAGCGAGCGACAGGGCCAACACTATGGCTACACCTTC
CASERQGQHYGYTF
>.|TRBV11-2|TRBJ2-1|13|.
TGTGCCAGCAGCCTAAAGAGGATCGATGAGCAGTTCTTC
CASSLKRIDEQFF
>TRBD2|TRBV19|TRBJ2-7|15|.
TGTGCCAGTAGTACCCTAGCGGGGGTAGCCTACGAGCAGTACTTC
CASSTLAGVAYEQYF
>TRBD1|TRBV24-1|TRBJ1-2|14|.
TGTGCCACCAGCTCTACCGGGACAGGCAATGGCTACACCTTC
CATSSTGTGNGYTF
>TRBD1|TRBV4-2|TRBJ2-7|12|.
TGTGCCGAGAAAGACAGGGCCTACGAGCAGTACTTC
CAEKDRAYEQYF
>.|TRBV9|TRBJ1-1|14|.
TGTGCCAGCAGCGTCCTGACTGAGAACACTGAAGCTTTCTTT
CASSVLTENTEAFF
>.|TRBV5-5|TRBJ2-1|14|.
TGTGCCAGCAGCGCCAATCAGGGTGTCAATGAGCAGTTCTTC
CASSANQGVNEQFF
>.|TRBV5-4|TRBJ1-2|15|.
TGTGCCAGCAGCTTGGCCCTATTTGGGCCACTCGGCTACACCTTC
CASSLALFGPLGYTF
>.|TRBV2|TRBJ1-4|18|.
TGTGCCAGCAGCGGGCCGGGGGGTAGGATTCGGGCTAATGAAAAACTGTTTTTT
CASSGPGGRIRANEKLFF
>TRBD2|TRBV20-1|TRBJ2-3|15|.
TGCAGTGCTAGTCATCCGGGACTAGGGGCAGATACGCAGTATTTT
CSASHPGLGADTQYF
>.|TRBV7-3|TRBJ2-6|13|.
TGTGCCAGCAGCCCGGACAGGGCCAACGTCCTGACTTTC
CASSPDRANVLTF
>.|TRBV5-1|TRBJ2-3|13|.
TGCGCCAGCAGCCCCGGGGACACAGATACGCAGTATTTT
CASSPGDTDTQYF
>TRBD1|TRBV29-1|TRBJ1-5|15|.
TGCAGCGTTAGGGACAGTTTTTTTAGCAATCAGCCCCAGCATTTT
CSVRDSFFSNQPQHF
>TRBD2|TRBV28|TRBJ2-7|15|.
TGTGCCAGCAGTGGCTTAGCGGGAGGCCGTTCTGAGCAGTACTTC
CASSGLAGGRSEQYF
>TRBD1|TRBV6-5|TRBJ2-3|15|once
TGTGCCAGCAGTACCAGACAGGGGGGCACAGATACGCAGTATTTT
CASSTRQGGTDTQYF
>.|TRBV21-1|TRBJ1-4|16|.
TGTGCCAGCAAATACGACCCGGGCAGGGCAGGTGAAAAACTGTTTTTT
CASKYDPGRAGEKLFF
>TRBD1|TRBV3-1/TRBV3-2|TRBJ2-2|16|.
TGTGCCAGCAGCCTCTCAGGGACAGGGCTCACCGGGGAGCTGTTTTTT
CASSLSGTGLTGELFF
>TRBD1|TRBV28|TRBJ1-5|14|.
TGTGCCAGCAGTTTTGGGACAGGCAATCAGCCCCAGCATTTT
CASSFGTGNQPQHF
>.|TRBV7-2|TRBJ1-6|15|.
TGTGCCAGCAGCTTAGAGGCAGGGGCAGGTTCACCCCTCCACTTT
CASSLEAGAGSPLHF
>.|TRBV10-2|TRBJ2-1|14|.
TGCGCCAGCATGACTCTTGGCTCCTACAATGAGCAGTTCTTC
CASMTLGSYNEQFF
>TRBD1|TRBV7-9|TRBJ2-3|16|.
TGTGCCAGCAGCTTCGCCGGGACAGGGCGAGCAGATACGCAGTATTTT
CASSFAGTGRADTQYF
>TRBD2|TRBV28|TRBJ2-1|16|.
TGTGCCAGCAGTCTCACTAGCGGGAGCTCCTACAATGAGCAGTTCTTC
CASSLTSGSSYNEQFF
>TRBD1|TRBV19|TRBJ1-5|15|.
TGTGCCAGTAGTTCAAACGGACAGGGCAATCAGCCCCAGCATTTT
CASSSNGQGNQPQHF
>TRBD1|TRBV18|TRBJ2-2|17|.
TGTGCCAGCTCACGATACAGGGGGCGCGAGAACACCGGGGAGCTGTTTTTT
CASSRYRGRENTGELFF
>.|TRBV5-5|TRBJ2-3|14|.
TGTGCCAGCAGCTTGGCGAGAGGGAGGGATACGCAGTATTTT
CASSLARGRDTQYF
>TRBD2|TRBV27|TRBJ2-7|16|.
TGTGCCAGCAGTTGGAGGACTAGCGGCCTCTCCTACGAGCAGTACTTC
CASSWRTSGLSYEQYF